What follows are 5 T cell receptor beta chains derived from one specimen sequenced in a study of PD-1 blockade in classical Hodgkin lymphoma. As to time point: cycle 4 day 1 (C4D1), after more than 5 weeks of nivolumab. Each patient relapsed following autologous stem cell transplantation, and prior brentuximab vedotin exposure differed. Generated by immunoSEQ multiplex PCR, the TCRdb table keeps only in-frame clones and is missing some. The repertoire holds over 80,000 clones, about 77% seen once, with less than 10% in the top ten. This specimen was peripheral blood mononuclear cells (PBMCs), taken before the fourth cycle of nivolumab. The receptors shown here come from a human donor with classical Hodgkin lymphoma.

The chain couples TRBV28 to TRBJ2-2; 9 bases are a match to TRBD2. CDR1 is MDHEN and CDR2 is SYDVKM in the germline V gene. The CDR3 spans 16 residues. After removal of 4 bases from V and 0 bases from J, the junction contained 3 bases not matched to a gene. The CDR3 here is CASSSGLASNTGELFF. The CDR3 DNA is TGTGCCAGCAGTTCCGGACTAGCGTCGAACACCGGGGAGCTGTTTTTT.

About this clone: The junction differs from germline at one of its ends, possibly a read error. The CDR3 protein is CSAGRDYGYTF. Here the CDR3 DNA reads TGCTCTGCCGGACGAGACTATGGCTACACCTTC. The V gene is TRBV7-9, the J gene TRBJ1-2, with D uncertain. Germline V gene lookup returns CDR1 SEHNR and CDR2 FQNEAQ (reference sequence). The CDR3 sequence is 11 residues long.

In its sample, this clone was seen once. V is TRBV25-1 and J is TRBJ2-7; the match to TRBD1 covers 7 bases. The CDR3 extends over 16 amino acids. Trimming at V came to 5 bases and at J to 1 base, leaving 11 bases not matched to a gene. Germline CDR1 is MGHDK and CDR2 is SYGVNS. CDR3 in amino acids: CASSSIGAGGSYEQYF. CDR3 coding DNA: TGTGCCAGCAGTTCCATAGGGGCAGGGGGTTCCTACGAGCAGTACTTC.

This chain links TRBV28 with TRBJ2-3; TRBD2 matches at 10 bases. The junction had 19 bases not matched to a gene; V was cut back by 3 bases and J by 4 bases. The V gene's germline CDR1 is MDHEN and CDR2 SYDVKM. CDR3 length: 20 residues. The CDR3 nucleotides are TGTGCCAGCAGTTTCCGACAGGGCACTCAGTCTAGCGGGAGTTCAGATACGCAGTATTTT. Protein product: CASSFRQGTQSSGSSDTQYF.

V usage is TRBV28 and J usage is TRBJ2-7; 11 positions match TRBD2. Trimming cost V 3 bases and J 6 bases; bases outside gene matches: 16. CDR1 is MDHEN and CDR2 is SYDVKM in the germline V gene. The CDR3 has 18 residues. The CDR3, as DNA: TGTGCCAGCAGTTTCCCGGGACTAGCGGACCCCCGGCTTATCGAGCAGTACTTC. It is translated as CASSFPGLADPRLIEQYF.